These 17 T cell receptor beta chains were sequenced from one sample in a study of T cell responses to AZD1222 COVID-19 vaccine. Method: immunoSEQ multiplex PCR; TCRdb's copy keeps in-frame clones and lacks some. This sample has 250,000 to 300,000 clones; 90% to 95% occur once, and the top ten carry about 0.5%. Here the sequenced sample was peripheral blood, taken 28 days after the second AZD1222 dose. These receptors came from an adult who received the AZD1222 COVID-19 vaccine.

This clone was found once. CDR3 residues: CASRTGNTEAFF. The CDR3 DNA sequence: TGTGCCAGCAGAACCGGAAACACTGAAGCTTTCTTT. The chain recombines TRBV7-9 with TRBJ1-1; D not resolved. CDR3 size: 12 residues. In germline, CDR1 is SEHNR, CDR2 FQNEAQ (reference sequence). Trimming cost V 6 bases and J 2 bases, with 7 bases left between them.

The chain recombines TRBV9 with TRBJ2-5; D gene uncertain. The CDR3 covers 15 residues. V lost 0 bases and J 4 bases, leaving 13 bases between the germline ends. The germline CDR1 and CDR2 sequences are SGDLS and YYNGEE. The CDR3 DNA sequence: TGTGCCAGCAGCGTAGGGTCACCCCCTGCAGAGACCCAGTACTTC. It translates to CASSVGSPPAETQYF.

The CDR3 DNA reads TGCAGCGTCGCCGGGACAGGGGGAACTGAAGCTTTCTTT. The encoded protein is CSVAGTGGTEAFF. The chain combines TRBV29-1 with TRBJ1-1; 11 nucleotides agree with TRBD1. With V trimmed by 6 bases and J by 5 bases, 5 bases remained unmatched. Per the germline V gene, CDR1 is SQVTM and CDR2 is ANQGSEA. There are 13 residues in the CDR3.

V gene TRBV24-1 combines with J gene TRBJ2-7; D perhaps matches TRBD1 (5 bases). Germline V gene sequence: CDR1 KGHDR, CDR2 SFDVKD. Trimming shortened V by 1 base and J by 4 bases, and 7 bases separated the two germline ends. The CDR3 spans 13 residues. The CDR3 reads CATSDFRGYEQYF. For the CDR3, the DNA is TGTGCCACCAGTGATTTTAGGGGTTACGAGCAGTACTTC.

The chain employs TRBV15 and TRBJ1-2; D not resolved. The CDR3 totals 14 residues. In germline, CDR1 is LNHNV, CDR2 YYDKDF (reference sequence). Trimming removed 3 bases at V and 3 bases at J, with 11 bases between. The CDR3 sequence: CATSSGVRDYGYTF. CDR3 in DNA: TGTGCCACCAGCAGTGGGGTTAGGGACTATGGCTACACCTTC.

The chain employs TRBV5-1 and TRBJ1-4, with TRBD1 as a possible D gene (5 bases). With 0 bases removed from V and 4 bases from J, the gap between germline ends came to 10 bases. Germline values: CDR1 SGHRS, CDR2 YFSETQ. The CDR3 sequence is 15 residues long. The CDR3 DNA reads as TGCGCCAGCAGCTTGGGAACAGGTGGTAATGAAAAACTGTTTTTT. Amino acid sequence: CASSLGTGGNEKLFF. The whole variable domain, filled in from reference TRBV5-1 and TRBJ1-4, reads KAGVTQTPRYLIKTRGQQVTLSCSPISGHRSVSWYQQTPGQGLQFLFEYFSETQRNKGNFPGRFSGRQFSNSRSEMNVSTLELGDSALYLCASSLGTGGNEKLFFGSGTQLSVL.

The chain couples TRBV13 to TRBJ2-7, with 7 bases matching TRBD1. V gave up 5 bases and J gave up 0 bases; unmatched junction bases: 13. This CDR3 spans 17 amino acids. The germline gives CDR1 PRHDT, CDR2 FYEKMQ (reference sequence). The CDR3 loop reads CASSVYTTGISSYEQYF. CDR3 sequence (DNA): TGTGCCAGCAGCGTATACACGACAGGGATCAGCTCCTACGAGCAGTACTTC.

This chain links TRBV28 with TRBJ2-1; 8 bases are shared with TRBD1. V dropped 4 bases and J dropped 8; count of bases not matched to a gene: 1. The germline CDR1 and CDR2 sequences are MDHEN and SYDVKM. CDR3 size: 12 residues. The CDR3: CASSSRGHEQFF. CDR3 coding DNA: TGTGCCAGCAGTTCCAGGGGGCATGAGCAGTTCTTC.

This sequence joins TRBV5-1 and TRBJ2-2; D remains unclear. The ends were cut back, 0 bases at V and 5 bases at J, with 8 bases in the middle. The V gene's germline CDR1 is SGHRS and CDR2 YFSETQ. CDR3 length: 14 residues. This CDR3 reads CASSLAAATGELFF. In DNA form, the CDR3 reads TGCGCCAGCAGCTTGGCCGCGGCTACCGGGGAGCTGTTTTTT.

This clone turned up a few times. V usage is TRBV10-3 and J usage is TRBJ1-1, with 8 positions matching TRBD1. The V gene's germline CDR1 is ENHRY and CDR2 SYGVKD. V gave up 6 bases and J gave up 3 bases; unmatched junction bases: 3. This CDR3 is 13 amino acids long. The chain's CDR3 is CAIRTGVDTEAFF. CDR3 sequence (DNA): TGTGCCATCAGGACAGGGGTAGACACTGAAGCTTTCTTT.

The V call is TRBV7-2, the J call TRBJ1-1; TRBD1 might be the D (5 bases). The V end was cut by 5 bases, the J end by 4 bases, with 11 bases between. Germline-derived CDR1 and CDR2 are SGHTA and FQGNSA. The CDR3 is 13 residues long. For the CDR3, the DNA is TGTGCCAGCAGCGTCCCGGGGGGCACTGAAGCTTTCTTT. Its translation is CASSVPGGTEAFF.

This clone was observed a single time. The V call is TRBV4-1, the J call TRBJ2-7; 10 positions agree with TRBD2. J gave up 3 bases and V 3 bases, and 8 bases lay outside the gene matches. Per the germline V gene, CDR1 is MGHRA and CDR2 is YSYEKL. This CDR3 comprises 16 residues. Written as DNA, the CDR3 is TGCGCCAGCAGCCAGCACGCAAGCGGGAGGGACTACGAGCAGTACTTC. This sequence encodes CASSQHASGRDYEQYF.

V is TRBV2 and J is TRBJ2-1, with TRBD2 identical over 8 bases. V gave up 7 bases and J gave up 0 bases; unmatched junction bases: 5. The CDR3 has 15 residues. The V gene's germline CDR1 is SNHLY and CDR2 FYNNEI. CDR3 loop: CASMLAGRSYNEQFF. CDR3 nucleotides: TGTGCCAGCATGCTAGCGGGTCGCTCCTACAATGAGCAGTTCTTC. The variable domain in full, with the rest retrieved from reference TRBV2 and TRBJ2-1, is EPEVTQTPSHQVTQMGQEVILRCVPISNHLYFYWYRQILGQKVEFLVSFYNNEISEKSEIFDDQFSVERPDGSNFTLKIRSTKLEDSAMYFCASMLAGRSYNEQFFGPGTRLTVL.

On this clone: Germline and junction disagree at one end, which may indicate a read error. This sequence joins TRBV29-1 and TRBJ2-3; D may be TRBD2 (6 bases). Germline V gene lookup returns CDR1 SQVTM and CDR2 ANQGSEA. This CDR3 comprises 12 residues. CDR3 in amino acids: CSVESVWDSPDF. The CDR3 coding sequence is TGCAGCGTTGAGTCCGTCTGGGACTCCCCGGATTTT.

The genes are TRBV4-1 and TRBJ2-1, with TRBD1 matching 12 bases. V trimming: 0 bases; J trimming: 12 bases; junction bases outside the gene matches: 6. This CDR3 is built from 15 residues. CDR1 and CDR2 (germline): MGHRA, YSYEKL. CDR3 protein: CASSQEGTGGRRQFF. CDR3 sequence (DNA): TGCGCCAGCAGCCAAGAAGGGACAGGGGGCAGGCGGCAGTTCTTC.

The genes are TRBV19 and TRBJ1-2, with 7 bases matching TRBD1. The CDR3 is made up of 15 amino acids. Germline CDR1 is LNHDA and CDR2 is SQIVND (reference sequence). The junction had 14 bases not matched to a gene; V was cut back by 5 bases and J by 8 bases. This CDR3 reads CASSDPGQTSRGYTF. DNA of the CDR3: TGTGCCAGTAGTGATCCGGGACAGACCTCTCGGGGCTACACCTTC.

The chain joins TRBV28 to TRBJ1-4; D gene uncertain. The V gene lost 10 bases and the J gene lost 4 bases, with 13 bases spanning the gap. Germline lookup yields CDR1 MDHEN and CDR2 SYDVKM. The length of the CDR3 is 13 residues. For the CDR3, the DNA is TGTGCCACCCTCCGCCAGAGTAATGAAAAACTGTTTTTT. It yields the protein CATLRQSNEKLFF.